The sequence of this T cell receptor beta chain was determined in a study of blood T cell repertoires in COVID-19. V shed 3 bases and J shed 7 bases, with 16 bases lying between them. CDR3 size: 14 residues. Germline CDR1 and CDR2: LNHDA and SQIVND (reference sequence). Sequencing was performed with immunoSEQ multiplex PCR; in TCRdb, only in-frame clones are kept and a portion is missing. The repertoire consists of some 50,000 clones, with just over 90% occurring once and the leading ten covering 6.2%. The rearrangement links TRBV19 to TRBJ2-7; D is possibly TRBD2 (6 bases). This clonotype was obtained from a man aged 40-50 years with acute or convalescent COVID-19. Sequences were obtained from peripheral blood. CDR3 sequence: CASSIPGERGEQYF. CDR3 nucleotides: TGTGCCAGTAGTATCCCGGGGGAGCGAGGAGAGCAGTACTTC.